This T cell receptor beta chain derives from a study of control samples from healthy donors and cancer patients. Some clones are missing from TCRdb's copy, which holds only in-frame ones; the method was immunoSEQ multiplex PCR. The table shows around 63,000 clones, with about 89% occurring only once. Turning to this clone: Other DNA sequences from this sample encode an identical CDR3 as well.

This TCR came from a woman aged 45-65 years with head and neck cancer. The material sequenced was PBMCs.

In nucleotides, the CDR3 is TGCGCCAGCAGCTTGAGGGGGGGAGAGACCCAGTACTTC. Its translation: CASSLRGGETQYF. This sequence joins TRBV5-1 and TRBJ2-5, with D tentatively TRBD2 (7 bases). Trimming took off 1 base at V and 4 bases at J, with 8 bases between the two ends. CDR1 SGHRS and CDR2 YFSETQ come from the germline V gene. The CDR3 extends over 13 amino acids.